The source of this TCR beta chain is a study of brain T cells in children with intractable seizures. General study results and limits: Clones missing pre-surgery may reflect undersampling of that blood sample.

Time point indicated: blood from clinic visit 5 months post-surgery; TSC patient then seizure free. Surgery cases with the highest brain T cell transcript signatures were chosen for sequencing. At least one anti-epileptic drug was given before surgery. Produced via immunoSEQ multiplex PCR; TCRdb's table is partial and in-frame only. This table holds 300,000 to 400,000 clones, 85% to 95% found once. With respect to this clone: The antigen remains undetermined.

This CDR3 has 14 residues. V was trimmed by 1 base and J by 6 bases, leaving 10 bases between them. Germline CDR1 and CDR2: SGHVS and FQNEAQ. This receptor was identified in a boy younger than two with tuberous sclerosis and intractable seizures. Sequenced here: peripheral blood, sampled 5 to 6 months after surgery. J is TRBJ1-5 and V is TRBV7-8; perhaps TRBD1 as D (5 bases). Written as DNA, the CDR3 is TGTGCCAGCAGCTTAGTGGAGGGACTTCAGCCCCAGCATTTT. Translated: CASSLVEGLQPQHF.